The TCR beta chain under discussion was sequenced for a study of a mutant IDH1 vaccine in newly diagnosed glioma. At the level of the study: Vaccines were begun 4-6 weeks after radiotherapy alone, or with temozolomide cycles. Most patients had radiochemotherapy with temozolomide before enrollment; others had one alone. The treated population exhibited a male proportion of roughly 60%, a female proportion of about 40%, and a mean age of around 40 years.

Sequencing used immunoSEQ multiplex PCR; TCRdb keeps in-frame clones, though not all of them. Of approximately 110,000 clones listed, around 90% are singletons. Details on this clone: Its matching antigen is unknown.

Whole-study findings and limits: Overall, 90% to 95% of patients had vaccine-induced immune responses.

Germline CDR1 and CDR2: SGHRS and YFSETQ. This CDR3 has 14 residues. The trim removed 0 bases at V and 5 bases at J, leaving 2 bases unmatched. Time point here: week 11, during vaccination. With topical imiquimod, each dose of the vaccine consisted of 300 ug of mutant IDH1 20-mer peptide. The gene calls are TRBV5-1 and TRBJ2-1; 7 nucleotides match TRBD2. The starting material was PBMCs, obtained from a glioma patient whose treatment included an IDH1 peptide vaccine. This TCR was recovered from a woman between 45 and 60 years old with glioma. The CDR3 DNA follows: TGCGCCAGCAGCTTGGAGGGACTAAACAATGAGCAGTTCTTC. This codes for CASSLEGLNNEQFF.